The 9 T cell receptor beta chains presented below share a single source sample, sequenced in a study of read filtering for tumor transcriptome and immune sequencing. Molecular barcoded adaptors covering alpha/delta and beta/gamma chains were used on 400 ng RNA. TCRdb re-called the reads with MiXCR, one entry per CDR3 protein. In the table there are about 39,000 distinct CDR3 sequences, approximately 14% of which are singletons. Source material: a population of CD138-negative cells sorted from bone marrow. Receptor source: a donor at least 40 years old with multiple myeloma.

To note about this clonotype: A far larger clone is only one base removed, so a read error is likely. This sequence joins TRBV7-9 and TRBJ2-1; D is unclear. From germline, CDR1 is SEHNR and CDR2 FQNEAQ (reference sequence). The CDR3 covers 12 residues. The CDR3 loop is CASSLPMYEQCF. The CDR3 DNA reads as TGTGCCAGCAGCTTACCAATGTACGAGCAGTGCTTC.

There are many counts of this clonotype. In DNA form, the CDR3 reads TGTGCCAGACAAGCCCAGGGGGTGAACACTGAAGCTTTCTTT. It specifies CARQAQGVNTEAFF. The gene calls are TRBV2 and TRBJ1-1, with 7 bases lining up with TRBD1. The germline gives CDR1 SNHLY, CDR2 FYNNEI. V was pared by 9 bases and J by 0 bases, with 7 bases of the junction left unmatched. This CDR3 is built from 14 residues.

The table lists this clonotype with many counts. This rearrangement joins TRBV20-1 to TRBJ2-5; TRBD1 agrees at 7 bases. This CDR3 has 14 amino acids. Germline CDR1 DFQATT, CDR2 SNEGSKA (reference sequence). V lost 0 bases to trimming and J lost 5 bases; unmatched junction nucleotides: 6. CDR3 sequence: CSARDVDRVETQYF. CDR3 coding DNA: TGCAGTGCTAGAGATGTAGACAGGGTGGAGACCCAGTACTTC.

The table lists this clonotype with many counts. The chain carries TRBV12-3 or TRBV12-4 and TRBJ2-2, with 7 bases identical to TRBD2. CDR3 length equals 15 residues. V lost 3 bases, J lost 5 bases, and 6 bases stayed unmatched. This chain's CDR3 is CASSFRGGRTGELFF. DNA for the CDR3: TGTGCCAGCAGTTTTCGGGGAGGGCGTACCGGGGAGCTGTTTTTT.

This clonotype was found many times. This sequence joins TRBV7-3 and TRBJ2-1; TRBD1 agrees at 8 bases. Germline V gene lookup returns CDR1 SGHTA and CDR2 FQGTGA. The V and J ends lost 4 bases and 6 bases, in that order; junction bases with no gene match: 8. The CDR3 has 15 residues. The CDR3 spells CASSSNRGLFNEQFF. The CDR3 DNA follows: TGTGCCAGCAGCTCGAACAGGGGGTTATTCAATGAGCAGTTCTTC.

There are many counts of this clonotype. The chain joins TRBV7-8 to TRBJ1-5; no firm D call. V was pared by 5 bases and J by 3 bases, with 8 bases between. The CDR3 runs 13 residues. CDR1 and CDR2 (germline): SGHVS, FQNEAQ. The DNA of the CDR3 is TGTGCCAGCAGCCGAGACCACAATCAGCCCCAGCATTTT. This gives the protein CASSRDHNQPQHF.

This clonotype was recorded many times. CDR3 residues: CASRGRNNQPQHF. The CDR3 region has the DNA TGTGCCAGCAGAGGGAGAAACAATCAGCCCCAGCATTTT. This chain connects TRBV6-1 to TRBJ1-5; D not resolved. Between the trimmed V and J ends, which lost 6 bases and 3 bases, there was a span of 9 bases. CDR1 is MNHNS and CDR2 is SASEGT in the germline V gene. There are 13 residues in the CDR3.

At least ten counts were recorded for this clonotype. The chain has TRBV4-1 and TRBJ2-3, with 9 bases identical to TRBD1. Germline V gene sequence: CDR1 MGHRA, CDR2 YSYEKL. The CDR3 loop spans 19 amino acids. Losses at the gene ends were 1 base for V and 0 bases for J; bases not matched to a gene: 11. The CDR3: CASSQGIGQGRGSTDTQYF. CDR3 sequence (DNA): TGCGCCAGCAGCCAAGGGATAGGACAGGGGAGGGGTAGCACAGATACGCAGTATTTT.

This clonotype is medium-sized (0.01 to 0.1%). V and J are TRBV28 and TRBJ1-4, with D possibly being TRBD1 (5 bases). CDR1 and CDR2 (germline): MDHEN, SYDVKM. With 6 bases removed from V and 11 bases from J, the gap between germline ends came to 16 bases. The CDR3 covers 13 residues. CDR3: CASRTSSGGKLFF. CDR3 coding DNA: TGTGCCAGCAGGACATCCAGCGGGGGGAAACTGTTTTTT.